Sequencing of this T cell receptor beta chain was carried out in a study of cytomegalovirus exposure and HLA in healthy donors. Regarding this clone: Its matching antigen is unknown.

Germline-derived CDR1 and CDR2 are SGHDN and FVKESK. The CDR3 sequence is 17 residues long. The V gene end was trimmed by 8 bases and the J gene end by 0 bases; junction bases not matched to a gene: 13. General study results and limits: With later analysis, a missense DCLRE1C variant became linked to TCR beta V- and J-gene trimming. Investigators reported 164 TCR beta chains as tied to cytomegalovirus.

In the PCR, 60 Vbeta and 13 Jbeta primers were used. Profiled with immunoSEQ multiplex PCR; TCRdb holds only in-frame clones, not every one. The sample contains about 150,000 clones, roughly 73% of which appear only once. The sample comprised PBMCs. The receptor was derived from a man aged 18-30 years in good health and CMV-seropositive. The J gene is TRBJ2-3, the V gene TRBV14; 8 nucleotides align to TRBD2. The CDR3 sequence: CASCPLGTRRSTDTQYF. The CDR3 DNA reads as TGTGCCAGCTGCCCCCTGGGGACTAGACGAAGCACAGATACGCAGTATTTT. Combining the CDR3 with reference TRBV14 and TRBJ2-3 gives the whole variable domain EAGVTQFPSHSVIEKGQTVTLRCDPISGHDNLYWYRRVMGKEIKFLLHFVKESKQDESGMPNNRFLAERTGGTYSTLKVQPAELEDSGVYFCASCPLGTRRSTDTQYFGPGTRLTVL.